This section outlines one T cell receptor (beta chain) sequence together with its context. Its antigen is as yet unknown. The data are from a study of T cells in Graves' hyperthyroidism and ophthalmopathy. Regarding the study as a whole: Appearing also in blood were most of the thyroid clonotypes expanded above 0.001.

Amplified regions were TCR beta CDR3 sequences from RNA transcripts. HTBI primers were used for first-round RT-PCR of the TCR CDR3. One entry per CDR3 protein results from TCRdb running MiXCR on the multiplex PCR reads. Of about 600,000 distinct CDR3 sequences in the sample, about 14% were seen once. The TCR was taken from a woman under 30 with Graves' ophthalmopathy. The sample was blood.

CDR3 region: CASSPSGGYSGNTIYF. The DNA for the CDR3 is TGTGCCAGCTCACCGTCGGGGGGCTACTCTGGAAACACCATATATTTT. The chain carries TRBV18 and TRBJ1-3; the D gene is possibly TRBD1 (6 bases). The CDR3 contains 16 residues. Trimming left V 3 bases short and J 0 bases short, with 12 bases between. Germline V gene sequence: CDR1 KGHSH, CDR2 LQKENI.